This T cell receptor (beta chain) was observed in a study of beta chain features in type 1 diabetes. Study background: Sorted cells numbering roughly 98,000,000 were examined across all samples.

Study-level findings and limits: Any HLA type influence on TCRB rearrangement was left unresolved here. When Type 1 diabetes patients were examined, their TCRB CDR3s proved moderately but significantly shorter in all four CD4+ subsets.

This clone was seen more than once but under ten times. Antigen specificity is unknown. The sequenced template was cDNA made from the entire isolated RNA. Here immunoSEQ multiplex PCR was the method, and the copy in TCRdb shows in-frame clones only, minus some. The sample records some 700,000 clones, roughly 13% being singletons. From germline, CDR1 is SGHRS and CDR2 YFSETQ. The V end lost 0 bases, the J end lost 4 bases, and 11 bases lay between the germline ends. The CDR3 length is 15 residues. V and J are TRBV5-1 and TRBJ1-5; no definite D call. Sequencing input: naive CD4+ T cells from blood. The sequence derives from a man aged 18 to 29 with type 1 diabetes. CDR3: CASSLENGVNQPQHF. DNA of the CDR3: TGCGCCAGCAGCTTGGAAAACGGGGTAAATCAGCCCCAGCATTTT.